One sample yielded the 22 T cell receptor beta chains listed below, sequenced in a study of blood T cell repertoires in COVID-19. Produced via immunoSEQ multiplex PCR; TCRdb's table is partial and in-frame only. The sample lists 75,000 to 95,000 clones; roughly 72% were seen once. Sequenced: peripheral blood. The source is a woman aged 55-70 years in a cohort sampled during active or convalescent COVID-19.

This chain links TRBV28 with TRBJ2-7; TRBD2 is a possible D gene (7 bases). This CDR3 has 15 residues. Germline CDR1 and CDR2: MDHEN and SYDVKM. V lost 6 bases, J lost 4 bases, and 19 bases lay in between. CDR3 DNA: TGTGCCAGCAGCATTGCCGGGGGGCGGCGTTACGAGCAGTACTTC. This translates into CASSIAGGRRYEQYF.

The chain is built from TRBV18 and TRBJ1-1, with 9 bases fitting TRBD1. Germline CDR1 is KGHSH and CDR2 is LQKENI. The junction had 2 bases not matched to a gene; V was cut back by 2 bases and J by 7 bases. The CDR3 contains 13 residues. CDR3 protein: CASSPEGQGEAFF. CDR3 coding DNA: TGTGCCAGCTCACCAGAGGGACAGGGTGAAGCTTTCTTT. Full variable domain (outside the CDR3, taken from reference TRBV18 and TRBJ1-1): NAGVMQNPRHLVRRRGQEARLRCSPMKGHSHVYWYRQLPEEGLKFMVYLQKENIIDESGMPKERFSAEFPKEGPSILRIQQVVRGDSAAYFCASSPEGQGEAFFGQGTRLTVV.

Only a few counts were recorded for this clone. The genes are TRBV4-1 and TRBJ2-7, with 10 bases fitting TRBD1. V shed 2 bases and J 2 bases; nucleotides not matched to a gene: 9. Germline V CDR1 and CDR2: MGHRA, YSYEKL. This CDR3 spans 17 amino acids. The chain's CDR3 is CASSQLSAGQGAYEQYF. CDR3 in DNA: TGCGCCAGCAGCCAACTCTCAGCCGGACAGGGGGCCTACGAGCAGTACTTC.

Comments on this clone: At one of its ends the junction is not consistent with the germline gene, which may arise from a read error. The chain has TRBV6-4 and TRBJ1-6; 7 bases fit TRBD1. The CDR3 consists of 17 residues. Germline-derived CDR1 and CDR2 are MRHNA and SNTAGT. CDR3: CASSDSTGESSNSPLHF. As DNA, the CDR3 is TGTGCCAGCAGTGACTCAACAGGGGAGTCCTCTAATTCACCCCTCCACTTT.

The rearrangement links TRBV7-6 to TRBJ2-1; 11 positions match TRBD2. The CDR3 consists of 16 residues. J was trimmed by 3 bases and V by 5 bases; bases with no gene match: 6. In germline, CDR1 is SGHVS, CDR2 FNYEAQ. Written as DNA, the CDR3 is TGTGCCAGCAGCATCGGGACTAGCGGATTCTACAATGAGCAGTTCTTC. Its protein is CASSIGTSGFYNEQFF.

This clone came up many times. The chain carries TRBV10-2 and TRBJ2-7, with D possibly being TRBD2 (6 bases). Germline CDR1 reads WSHSY; CDR2 reads SAAADI. V gave up 2 bases and J gave up 0 bases, with 14 bases separating them. The CDR3 consists of 16 residues. The CDR3, as DNA: TGCGCCAGCAGTGAGCCGTTGCTGGGGGGCTCCTACGAGCAGTACTTC. The encoded protein is CASSEPLLGGSYEQYF.

The gene calls are TRBV18 and TRBJ1-2; 7 nucleotides match TRBD1. Germline V gives CDR1 KGHSH, CDR2 LQKENI. V dropped 2 bases and J dropped 7; count of bases not matched to a gene: 7. CDR3 size: 14 residues. DNA for the CDR3: TGTGCCAGCTCACCATATAAGGGGGCGCTTGGCTACACCTTC. As protein: CASSPYKGALGYTF.

This clone has more than one count but fewer than ten. The chain combines TRBV15 with TRBJ1-2, with D tentatively TRBD1 (5 bases). CDR1 and CDR2 (germline): LNHNV, YYDKDF (reference sequence). The germline V and J ends were trimmed by 1 base and 4 bases, with 16 bases remaining between them. The CDR3 contains 16 residues. CDR3 DNA: TGTGCCACCAGCAGAGTGGGGCCGATGGGGGGCTATGGCTACACCTTC. It specifies CATSRVGPMGGYGYTF.

This sequence joins TRBV5-1 and TRBJ1-5, with unresolved D. This CDR3 has 15 amino acids. With 4 bases removed from V and 0 bases from J, the gap between germline ends came to 11 bases. CDR1 and CDR2 from the germline V gene are SGHRS and YFSETQ. The CDR3 nucleotides are TGCGCCAGCAGCCCGGCGGGAAATAGCAATCAGCCCCAGCATTTT. It is translated as CASSPAGNSNQPQHF.

The chain links TRBV18 to TRBJ2-7; perhaps TRBD2 as D (7 bases). Deletions cut 8 bases from V and 1 base from J, with 12 bases between. CDR3 length equals 13 residues. The germline gives CDR1 KGHSH, CDR2 LQKENI. Here the CDR3 reads CASGEGGSYEQYF. In DNA form, the CDR3 reads TGTGCCAGCGGAGAGGGGGGGTCCTACGAGCAGTACTTC.

The J gene is TRBJ2-1, the V gene TRBV7-8, with 8 bases matching TRBD2. V lost 2 bases, J lost 4 bases, and 4 bases stayed unmatched. The CDR3 length is 15 residues. Germline CDR1 is SGHVS and CDR2 is FQNEAQ. CDR3 amino acids: CASSLTAGGYNEQFF. The CDR3 DNA reads as TGTGCCAGCAGCTTAACTGCGGGGGGTTACAATGAGCAGTTCTTC.

For the CDR3, the DNA is TGTGCCAGCAGTACACCCGGGTCCTCTGGGGCCAACGTCCTGACTTTC. Translating it yields CASSTPGSSGANVLTF. The chain is built from TRBV5-4 and TRBJ2-6, with D unclear. From germline, CDR1 is SGHNT and CDR2 YYREEE (reference sequence). Trimming removed 5 bases at V and 0 bases at J, with 12 bases between. This CDR3 region has 16 residues.

This clone was seen at least ten times. The V gene is TRBV27, the J gene TRBJ1-6, with 9 bases aligning to TRBD1. Germline assignment: CDR1 MNHEY and CDR2 SMNVEV (reference sequence). This CDR3 comprises 19 residues. The trim removed 5 bases at V and 3 bases at J, leaving 14 bases unmatched. CDR3 bases: TGTGCCAGCAGTACCAGACCGGGACAGGGAATGTTCTATAATTCACCCCTCCACTTT. As protein: CASSTRPGQGMFYNSPLHF.

V is TRBV7-6 and J is TRBJ1-4, with 11 bases fitting TRBD1. Per germline, CDR1 SGHVS and CDR2 FNYEAQ. J lost 8 bases, V lost 6 bases, and 8 bases had no gene match. The CDR3 is 15 amino acids. CDR3 amino acids: CASSSAGTGGEKLFF. CDR3 nucleotides: TGTGCCAGCAGTTCTGCCGGGACAGGGGGGGAAAAACTGTTTTTT.

V is TRBV10-3 and J is TRBJ2-6; 8 nucleotides line up with TRBD1. CDR1 ENHRY and CDR2 SYGVKD come from the germline V gene. With 3 bases clipped from V and 4 bases from J, the junction kept 2 bases outside the gene matches. The length of the CDR3 is 15 residues. The CDR3 is CAISDRGRGANVLTF. In DNA, the CDR3 is TGTGCCATCAGTGACAGGGGGCGAGGGGCCAACGTCCTGACTTTC.

This clone was found a few times. This chain joins TRBV18 and TRBJ1-6; weak D call: TRBD1 (5 bases). The germline V gene encodes CDR1 KGHSH and CDR2 LQKENI. CDR3 length: 16 residues. The V gene lost 1 base and the J gene lost 7 bases, with 14 bases spanning the gap. CDR3 residues: CASSPRQTVNNSPLHF. Here the CDR3 DNA reads TGTGCCAGCTCACCACGTCAGACAGTCAACAATTCACCCCTCCACTTT. Combining the CDR3 with reference TRBV18 and TRBJ1-6 gives the whole variable domain NAGVMQNPRHLVRRRGQEARLRCSPMKGHSHVYWYRQLPEEGLKFMVYLQKENIIDESGMPKERFSAEFPKEGPSILRIQQVVRGDSAAYFCASSPRQTVNNSPLHFGNGTRLTVT.

This clone was seen ten or more times. The genes are TRBV18 and TRBJ1-1, with TRBD1 matching 9 bases. The CDR3 totals 15 residues. V lost 0 bases, J lost 7 bases, and 6 bases stayed unmatched. The germline V gene encodes CDR1 KGHSH and CDR2 LQKENI. CDR3: CASSPPSRGQGEAFF. CDR3 nucleotide sequence: TGTGCCAGCTCACCACCGTCTCGGGGACAGGGTGAAGCTTTCTTT.

The chain uses TRBV6-5 and TRBJ1-2; 7 bases fit TRBD1. The CDR3 spans 11 residues. J lost 8 bases, V lost 7 bases, and 4 bases had no gene match. The germline CDR1 and CDR2 sequences are MNHEY and SVGAGI. The CDR3 coding sequence is TGTGCCAGCACAGGGGGGCGAGGCTACACCTTC. Translating it yields CASTGGRGYTF.

The chain combines TRBV10-3 with TRBJ2-3; no firm D call. The ends were cut back, 7 bases at V and 0 bases at J, with 11 bases in the middle. This CDR3 contains 14 residues. CDR1 and CDR2 from the germline V gene are ENHRY and SYGVKD. CDR3 loop: CAIMSEISTDTQYF. DNA of the CDR3: TGTGCCATCATGAGTGAAATAAGCACAGATACGCAGTATTTT.

This chain uses TRBV15 with TRBJ1-2; maybe TRBD1 (6 bases). The germline CDR1 and CDR2 sequences are LNHNV and YYDKDF (reference sequence). Trimming took off 5 bases at V and 2 bases at J, with 18 bases between the two ends. The CDR3 is 16 amino acids. In DNA form, the CDR3 reads TGTGCCACCAGCGGGACACTCAAGAAGGAAAACTATGGCTACACCTTC. Residues: CATSGTLKKENYGYTF.

The rearrangement uses TRBV19 and TRBJ1-4, with 7 bases identical to TRBD1. V shed 7 bases, J shed 11 bases, and the junction held 13 bases outside the gene matches. CDR1 is LNHDA and CDR2 is SQIVND in the germline V gene (reference sequence). The CDR3 length is 14 residues. The chain's CDR3 is CASNMEGGADKLFF. CDR3 DNA sequence: TGTGCCAGTAACATGGAAGGGGGCGCGGACAAACTGTTTTTT.

The rearrangement joins TRBV5-1 to TRBJ2-3, with 7 positions matching TRBD2. The germline CDR1 and CDR2 sequences are SGHRS and YFSETQ. The CDR3 totals 14 residues. Germline trimming cut 8 bases from V and 3 bases from J; bases unmatched to any gene: 9. The CDR3 loop reads CASHTSDRTDTQYF. The CDR3 coding sequence is TGCGCCAGTCATACTAGCGATAGAACAGATACGCAGTATTTT.